The text below deals with one T cell receptor (beta chain). The antigen is not known. The data originate from a study of regulatory and conventional T cells in RAG deficiency. Blood CD4+ CD25-low CD127-high conventional T cells supplied the genomic DNA template. Repertoires were generated with immunoSEQ multiplex PCR, while TCRdb's copy carries only in-frame clones and drops some. The table records 40,000 to 55,000 clones, 90% of them present only once. General observations from the study: These Omenn syndrome Treg sorts may hold peripherally activated cells instead. Patient subsets had shorter CDR3s; Omenn Treg-Tconv overlap exceeded 85%. Omenn syndrome and CID/AS patients had 80 to 100-fold fewer unique Treg TCR beta sequences, versus approximately 9.6-fold elsewhere. Control T-cell subsets had markedly higher Shannon entropy and lower Simpson indices than RAG-deficient patients.

V was clipped by 0 bases and J by 6 bases, with 9 bases between them. Germline loops: CDR1 LGHNA, CDR2 YSLEER. CDR3 size: 14 residues. These data are also associated with another study on regulatory T cells. That work states: The primer mix had 52 TRBV and 13 TRBJ primers.

This TCR derives from a human donor in good health. The specimen was CD4+ effector T cells sorted from blood. The chain combines TRBV4-3 with TRBJ2-1, with no clear D. CDR3 loop: CASSQDRTGNEQFF. DNA of the CDR3: TGCGCCAGCAGCCAAGATCGTACGGGCAATGAGCAGTTCTTC.